Sequencing of this T cell receptor (beta chain) was carried out in a study of shared clonotypes between healthy human individuals. Study details: The donors, two women and three men, were aged 18 to 49. Regarding the study as a whole: Researchers sampled blood only, noting tissue repertoires likely differ.

A note on this clone: Its antigen is not identified. Other DNA sequences from this sample encode an identical CDR3 as well.

As originally analysed: Because ImmunoSEQ provided only junction sequences with no quality scores, the filtering differed. The table came from immunoSEQ multiplex PCR; TCRdb's copy has only in-frame clones and leaves some out. Clonal size and the V and J genes are those of that table, whereas D and trimming came from the DNA. The table includes some 2,500,000 clones, over 85% detected once. CD4+ cells underwent separation, giving CD45RA+ naive and CD45RA-negative memory subsets. The CDR3 extends over 16 amino acids. The V and J ends lost 1 base and 0 bases, in that order; junction bases with no gene match: 2. Germline loops: CDR1 SGHRS, CDR2 YFSETQ.

This TCR came from a man younger than 30 in good health. Some clones in this sample may be carry-over from other donors' samples. Sequencing was carried out using naive CD4+ T cells from PBMCs. Subset here: CD45RA+ positively selected. This chain connects TRBV5-1 to TRBJ2-2; 8 bases are shared with TRBD2. The chain's CDR3 is CASSLLAGPNTGELFF. Here the CDR3 DNA reads TGCGCCAGCAGCTTGTTAGCGGGACCGAACACCGGGGAGCTGTTTTTT.